Each of the 24 T cell receptor beta chains below was sequenced from the same sample in a study of blood T cells in healthy people across ages. It was with a sample-barcoded 5' primer and a J-beta primer mix that a second PCR of roughly 6 to 12 cycles was run. TCRdb re-analysed the 5' RACE reads in MiXCR, keeping a single row per CDR3 protein. The table includes about 1.4 million distinct CDR3 sequences, 59% detected once. The source material was blood. Receptors originate from a man between 18 and 29 years old in good health.

The chain employs TRBV20-1 and TRBJ2-5; no clear D. This CDR3 has 15 residues. CDR1 and CDR2 (germline): DFQATT, SNEGSKA (reference sequence). V lost 0 bases, J lost 0 bases, and 11 bases lay in between. The CDR3 here is CSARDKDGNQETQYF. The CDR3 DNA sequence: TGCAGTGCTAGAGACAAGGACGGTAACCAAGAGACCCAGTACTTC.

The chain has TRBV20-1 and TRBJ2-1; the match to TRBD2 covers 13 bases. V dropped 8 bases and J dropped 7; count of bases not matched to a gene: 8. CDR1 DFQATT and CDR2 SNEGSKA come from the germline V gene (reference sequence). The CDR3 runs to 14 residues. The CDR3 region is CSMGLAGISNEQFF. CDR3 nucleotide sequence: TGCAGTATGGGACTAGCGGGAATAAGTAATGAGCAGTTCTTC.

This clonotype was found many times. The chain's CDR3 is CSARVETQYF. The DNA for the CDR3 is TGCAGTGCTAGAGTGGAGACCCAGTACTTC. The genes are TRBV20-1 and TRBJ2-5, with D hard to call. In germline, CDR1 is DFQATT, CDR2 SNEGSKA (reference sequence). V shed 1 base and J shed 5 bases, with 2 bases lying between them. This CDR3 contains 10 residues.

The CDR3 loop reads CATWGKGTGYEQYF. The CDR3 DNA reads TGCGCCACCTGGGGAAAGGGAACCGGTTACGAGCAGTACTTC. The chain has TRBV5-1 and TRBJ2-7, with D unresolved. Deletions cut 9 bases from V and 4 bases from J, with 20 bases between. The germline CDR1 and CDR2 sequences are SGHRS and YFSETQ. The CDR3 sequence is 14 residues long.

The CDR3 DNA reads TGCAGTGCCCCTGTCGTGGGACTAGCGGTCCGGACAGATACGCAGTATTTT. This sequence encodes CSAPVVGLAVRTDTQYF. The chain joins TRBV20-1 to TRBJ2-3; 11 nucleotides align to TRBD2. Germline CDR1 is DFQATT and CDR2 is SNEGSKA (reference sequence). The CDR3 is made up of 17 amino acids. The V and J ends lost 6 bases and 3 bases, in that order; junction bases with no gene match: 14.

The gene calls are TRBV3-1 and TRBJ2-7; 7 bases match TRBD1. Germline V gene sequence: CDR1 LGHDT, CDR2 YNNKEL (reference sequence). The CDR3 is made up of 16 amino acids. V was clipped by 1 base and J by 0 bases; unmatched bases: 6. In nucleotides, the CDR3 is TGTGCCAGCAGCCAAGTTCGGGACAGCAGCTCCTACGAGCAGTACTTC. It codes for CASSQVRDSSSYEQYF.

The chain uses TRBV30 and TRBJ2-3, with D unresolved. This CDR3 contains 15 residues. V dropped 2 bases and J dropped 1 base, with 13 bases sitting between them. CDR1 and CDR2 from the germline V gene are GTSNPN and SVGIG (reference sequence). DNA of the CDR3: TGTGCCTGGAGTCAATTAGACGTACGCACAGATACGCAGTATTTT. Amino acids: CAWSQLDVRTDTQYF.

DNA for the CDR3: TGTGCCAGCAGTTCCACCACACAGGGCAATCAGCCCCAGCATTTT. Protein: CASSSTTQGNQPQHF. The chain couples TRBV6-5 to TRBJ1-5, with a weak D call TRBD1 (5 bases). CDR1 and CDR2 from the germline V gene are MNHEY and SVGAGI. This CDR3 is 15 amino acids long. Trimming took 4 bases from V and 2 from J, leaving 12 bases between them.

The gene calls are TRBV29-1 and TRBJ1-1; D is ambiguous. Per germline, CDR1 SQVTM and CDR2 ANQGSEA. The CDR3 spans 10 residues. Trimming pared 3 bases from V and 3 bases from J, leaving 2 bases between. CDR3 sequence reads: CSVEDTEAFF. CDR3 in DNA: TGCAGCGTTGAGGACACTGAAGCTTTCTTT.

This clonotype was counted between two and nine times. The CDR3 DNA sequence: TGTGCCAGCAATCGAGGACCCCAACACAATGAGCAGTTCTTC. The encoded protein is CASNRGPQHNEQFF. This chain uses TRBV5-5 with TRBJ2-1; no clear D gene. CDR3 length equals 14 residues. The V gene's germline CDR1 is SGHKS and CDR2 YYEKEE (reference sequence). Trimming pared 6 bases from V and 5 bases from J, leaving 15 bases between.

V is TRBV7-9 and J is TRBJ1-5; D is unclear. Trimming stripped 6 bases from V and 3 bases from J, with 15 bases between. Germline CDR1 and CDR2: SEHNR and FQNEAQ (reference sequence). The CDR3 has 15 amino acids. Here the CDR3 reads CASRKKQNVNQPQHF. The DNA for the CDR3 is TGTGCCAGCAGGAAAAAACAGAACGTCAATCAGCCCCAGCATTTT.

J is TRBJ2-1 and V is TRBV2; 8 bases map to TRBD2. CDR3 size: 14 residues. Germline V gene sequence: CDR1 SNHLY, CDR2 FYNNEI. The trim removed 6 bases at V and 6 bases at J, leaving 7 bases unmatched. CDR3: CASRGPGGPNEQFF. CDR3 in DNA: TGTGCCAGCAGGGGGCCGGGGGGGCCCAATGAGCAGTTCTTC. The entire variable domain, with the rest obtained from reference TRBV2 and TRBJ2-1, is as follows: EPEVTQTPSHQVTQMGQEVILRCVPISNHLYFYWYRQILGQKVEFLVSFYNNEISEKSEIFDDQFSVERPDGSNFTLKIRSTKLEDSAMYFCASRGPGGPNEQFFGPGTRLTVL.

The gene calls are TRBV10-3 and TRBJ1-5; D is possibly TRBD1 (5 bases). From germline, CDR1 is ENHRY and CDR2 SYGVKD. V gave up 0 bases and J gave up 3 bases, with 9 bases separating them. The CDR3 runs to 15 residues. The CDR3 region is CAISESGGFNQPQHF. The CDR3 DNA reads TGTGCCATCAGTGAGTCTGGGGGATTCAATCAGCCCCAGCATTTT.

This clonotype was observed a few times. The CDR3 reads CASSLPGTRYNEQFF. The CDR3 DNA reads TGCGCCAGCAGCTTGCCCGGGACTCGCTACAATGAGCAGTTCTTC. The V gene is TRBV5-1, the J gene TRBJ2-1, with D perhaps TRBD2 (6 bases). There are 15 residues in the CDR3. CDR1 is SGHRS and CDR2 is YFSETQ in the germline V gene. With 1 base removed from V and 3 bases from J, the gap between germline ends came to 11 bases. Full variable domain (rest looked up from reference TRBV5-1 and TRBJ2-1): KAGVTQTPRYLIKTRGQQVTLSCSPISGHRSVSWYQQTPGQGLQFLFEYFSETQRNKGNFPGRFSGRQFSNSRSEMNVSTLELGDSALYLCASSLPGTRYNEQFFGPGTRLTVL.

CDR3 protein: CAISAPGGNQPQHF. The CDR3, as DNA: TGTGCCATCAGCGCTCCTGGGGGGAATCAGCCCCAGCATTTT. The chain carries TRBV10-3 and TRBJ1-5, with D possibly TRBD1 on 5 matching bases. Trimming removed 6 bases from V and 4 bases from J, with 13 bases in between. The CDR3 sequence is 14 residues long. Germline V gene data show CDR1 as ENHRY and CDR2 as SYGVKD.

This clonotype was seen just once. V and J are TRBV20-1 and TRBJ2-1, with 7 nucleotides matching TRBD2. V shed 5 bases, J shed 0 bases, and the junction held 7 bases outside the gene matches. Germline CDR1 and CDR2: DFQATT and SNEGSKA (reference sequence). The CDR3 has 15 amino acids. For the CDR3, the DNA is TGCAGTGCTGATACTAGCGCCTCCTCCTACAATGAGCAGTTCTTC. The encoded protein is CSADTSASSYNEQFF.

V and J are TRBV25-1 and TRBJ2-7; the D call may be TRBD1 or TRBD2 (6 bases each). Looked up from germline, CDR1 is MGHDK and CDR2 is SYGVNS. CDR3 length equals 14 residues. Trimming took 3 bases from V and 3 from J, leaving 12 bases between them. For the CDR3, the DNA is TGTGCCAGCAGTGACAGCAGGGGACTCTACGAGCAGTACTTC. Translation: CASSDSRGLYEQYF.

This chain joins TRBV11-2 and TRBJ1-2; D is unresolved. The V gene's germline CDR1 is SGHAT and CDR2 FQNNGV. V lost 4 bases and J 4 bases, leaving 19 bases between the germline ends. The CDR3 consists of 16 residues. CDR3 coding DNA: TGTGCCAGCAGCTACATTAGTAGGATGGGTAGCTATGGCTACACCTTC. Residues: CASSYISRMGSYGYTF.

The chain is built from TRBV7-2 and TRBJ2-4; 10 bases agree with TRBD2. TRBJ2-7 matches the DNA end more closely, so the J call is doubtful. Germline assignment: CDR1 SGHTA and CDR2 FQGNSA. The CDR3 loop spans 17 amino acids. The CDR3 nucleotides are TGTGCCAGCAGCTTAGTGGGTCTAGCGGGAGCGTCCTACGAGCAGTACTTC. Residues: CASSLVGLAGASYEQYF.

The gene calls are TRBV7-2 and TRBJ1-2; D gene uncertain. The length of the CDR3 is 15 residues. CDR1 is SGHTA, CDR2 FQGNSA, per germline. Trimming left V 2 bases short and J 5 bases short, with 15 bases between. The CDR3 protein is CTSSLPVRTSYGYTF. The CDR3 nucleotides read TGTACCAGCAGCTTACCGGTGAGGACGTCGTATGGCTACACCTTC.

This chain joins TRBV4-3 and TRBJ1-1, with D maybe TRBD1 (5 bases). CDR3 size: 14 residues. V was shortened by 3 bases and J by 4 bases, with 12 bases between the two germline ends. Per germline, CDR1 LGHNA and CDR2 YSLEER. The CDR3 bases are TGCGCCAGCAGCCATACTACCGGGGGCACTGAAGCTTTCTTT. Translating gives CASSHTTGGTEAFF.

This clonotype has just a few counts. The chain is built from TRBV4-2 and TRBJ2-1; the match to TRBD2 covers 10 bases. In germline, CDR1 is LGHNA, CDR2 YNFKEQ. Trimming took 1 base from V and 8 from J; bases not matched to a gene: 11. CDR3 size: 17 residues. The CDR3 protein is CASSQVMSSGGGDEQFF. CDR3 DNA: TGTGCCAGCAGCCAAGTGATGTCTAGCGGGGGAGGGGATGAGCAGTTCTTC.

This clonotype was observed at least ten times. The chain carries TRBV7-2 and TRBJ2-1; 8 positions agree with TRBD2. CDR3 length: 15 residues. In germline, CDR1 is SGHTA, CDR2 FQGNSA. V dropped 3 bases and J dropped 3; count of bases not matched to a gene: 4. CDR3 bases: TGTGCCAGCAGCTTGGGACTAGGGAGCTACAATGAGCAGTTCTTC. Encoded protein: CASSLGLGSYNEQFF.

V usage is TRBV27 and J usage is TRBJ2-1, with TRBD1 matching over 9 bases. The CDR3 is 14 residues long. The germline gives CDR1 MNHEY, CDR2 SMNVEV (reference sequence). The V and J ends lost 4 bases and 10 bases, in that order; junction bases with no gene match: 8. For the CDR3, the DNA is TGTGCCAGCAGTTGGGCACAGGGGGCTCACGAGCAGTTCTTC. This codes for CASSWAQGAHEQFF.